Each of the 22 T cell receptor beta chains below was sequenced from the same sample in a study of tumor-infiltrating lymphocytes in localized non-small cell lung cancer. TCRdb keeps only in-frame clones here, not all; method: immunoSEQ multiplex PCR. The data hold fewer than 15,000 clones, with nearly 85% observed a single time. The sequenced material came from uninvolved lung tissue not adjacent to the tumor. The receptors shown here come from a human donor with non-small cell lung cancer.

CDR3: CASSRGQVTDTQYF. CDR3 sequence (DNA): TGCGCCAGCAGCCGTGGACAGGTCACAGATACGCAGTATTTT. This sequence joins TRBV5-1 and TRBJ2-3, with 7 bases lining up with TRBD1. J lost 2 bases, V lost 4 bases, and 4 bases had no gene match. CDR3 length: 14 residues. CDR1 and CDR2 (germline): SGHRS, YFSETQ.

The J gene is TRBJ2-7, the V gene TRBV7-8; TRBD2 matches at 12 bases. CDR1 and CDR2 from the germline V gene are SGHVS and FQNEAQ. V was clipped by 5 bases and J by 3 bases; unmatched bases: 11. The CDR3 loop spans 17 amino acids. CDR3 bases: TGTGCCAGCAGCCCAAGGACTAGCGGGAACGTCGGCTACGAGCAGTACTTC. Protein: CASSPRTSGNVGYEQYF.

The V call is TRBV5-1, the J call TRBJ2-5, with D maybe TRBD1 (5 bases). With 3 bases removed from V and 5 bases from J, the gap between germline ends came to 17 bases. CDR3 length: 15 amino acids. The germline gives CDR1 SGHRS, CDR2 YFSETQ. The CDR3 DNA sequence: TGCGCCAGCAGCTGGTCAGGGCGCGTAGAGGAGACCCAGTACTTC. The encoded protein is CASSWSGRVEETQYF.

The V gene is TRBV9, the J gene TRBJ2-1, with D possibly TRBD2 on 5 matching bases. Germline V CDR1 and CDR2: SGDLS, YYNGEE. The CDR3 covers 14 residues. The V end lost 4 bases, the J end lost 7 bases, and 15 bases lay between the germline ends. The CDR3 DNA sequence: TGTGCCAGCAGCTTTAGCGTCTCAGCAAATGAGCAGTTCTTC. Amino acids: CASSFSVSANEQFF. Looking up the rest from reference TRBV9 and TRBJ2-1 gives the full variable domain: DSGVTQTPKHLITATGQRVTLRCSPRSGDLSVYWYQQSLDQGLQFLIQYYNGEERAKGNILERFSAQQFPDLHSELNLSSLELGDSALYFCASSFSVSANEQFFGPGTRLTVL.

The chain is built from TRBV29-1 and TRBJ2-1; D remains unclear. CDR1 is SQVTM, CDR2 ANQGSEA, per germline. The length of the CDR3 is 14 residues. Trimming took 4 bases from V and 9 from J, leaving 19 bases between them. CDR3 in amino acids: CSVGFDLLGGEQFF. As DNA, the CDR3 is TGCAGCGTTGGCTTCGACCTCCTCGGTGGTGAGCAGTTCTTC.

The chain is built from TRBV7-2 and TRBJ2-7; weak D call: TRBD2 (7 bases). The V gene's germline CDR1 is SGHTA and CDR2 FQGNSA. This CDR3 comprises 15 residues. Trimming left V 5 bases short and J 3 bases short, with 17 bases between. CDR3: CASSLWAGASYEQYF. The CDR3 bases are TGTGCCAGCAGCCTGTGGGCGGGGGCCAGCTACGAGCAGTACTTC.

The chain has TRBV15 and TRBJ1-6; 8 positions match TRBD1. Germline CDR1 LNHNV, CDR2 YYDKDF (reference sequence). V lost 3 bases and J lost 6; bases outside the gene matches: 4. The CDR3 extends over 15 amino acids. The CDR3 sequence is CATSRTGAGNSPLHF. In DNA form, the CDR3 reads TGTGCCACCAGCAGGACAGGGGCCGGTAATTCACCCCTCCACTTT.

This clone was observed a few times. This rearrangement joins TRBV7-2 to TRBJ2-1, with D possibly TRBD2 on 6 matching bases. Trimming stripped 5 bases from V and 0 bases from J, with 14 bases between. Germline loops: CDR1 SGHTA, CDR2 FQGNSA. The CDR3 loop spans 16 amino acids. Here the CDR3 reads CASSLSGTASYNEQFF. The CDR3, as DNA: TGTGCCAGCAGCCTATCCGGGACTGCCTCCTACAATGAGCAGTTCTTC.

The chain carries TRBV7-9 and TRBJ2-7; the match to TRBD1 covers 9 bases. This CDR3 has 15 amino acids. V lost 5 bases and J lost 4; bases outside the gene matches: 9. The germline gives CDR1 SEHNR, CDR2 FQNEAQ (reference sequence). CDR3 protein: CASSAPGQGVYEQYF. CDR3 nucleotide sequence: TGTGCCAGCAGCGCCCCGGGACAGGGTGTGTACGAGCAGTACTTC.

The chain employs TRBV11-2 and TRBJ2-7; TRBD2 matches at 8 bases. Looked up from germline, CDR1 is SGHAT and CDR2 is FQNNGV. V lost 2 bases and J lost 7; bases outside the gene matches: 10. The CDR3 consists of 15 residues. For the CDR3, the DNA is TGTGCCAGCAGCTTAACTAGCGGCGCCATGGGGGAGCAGTACTTC. Encoded protein: CASSLTSGAMGEQYF.

The V gene is TRBV6-1, the J gene TRBJ2-1; D remains unclear. V lost 5 bases, J lost 5 bases, and 16 bases lay in between. Germline V lookup: CDR1 MNHNS, CDR2 SASEGT. The CDR3 contains 15 residues. In nucleotides, the CDR3 is TGTGCCAGCAGTCCGCCTGCGTTGCAGGACAATGAGCAGTTCTTC. This translates into CASSPPALQDNEQFF.

The V gene is TRBV27, the J gene TRBJ2-2, with D unclear. The germline V gene has CDR1 MNHEY and CDR2 SMNVEV (reference sequence). Deletions cut 1 base from V and 0 bases from J, with 9 bases between. The CDR3 is made up of 16 amino acids. DNA for the CDR3: TGTGCCAGCAGTTTATTCCCTACCGCGAACACCGGGGAGCTGTTTTTT. Its protein product is CASSLFPTANTGELFF.

With regard to this clone: The same CDR3 is also encoded by other DNA sequences in this sample. This chain connects TRBV6-1 to TRBJ1-1; TRBD1 aligns across 7 bases. This CDR3 has 14 residues. The ends lost 6 bases at V and 0 bases at J; junction bases unmatched: 4. Germline V lookup: CDR1 MNHNS, CDR2 SASEGT. CDR3 protein: CASSLDRVNTEAFF. CDR3 nucleotide sequence: TGTGCCAGCAGCCTCGACAGGGTGAACACTGAAGCTTTCTTT.

The chain joins TRBV2 to TRBJ2-2; no clear D gene. The germline CDR1 and CDR2 sequences are SNHLY and FYNNEI. The CDR3 is made up of 14 amino acids. Trimming shortened V by 4 bases and J by 1 base, and 7 bases separated the two germline ends. CDR3 nucleotide sequence: TGTGCCAGCAGTGGGTTTAGGAACACCGGGGAGCTGTTTTTT. Translating gives CASSGFRNTGELFF.

This clone appeared a single time. The chain employs TRBV7-7 and TRBJ2-5, with TRBD2 matching 11 bases. V shed 4 bases and J 1 base; nucleotides not matched to a gene: 5. Germline V gene data show CDR1 as SSHAT and CDR2 as FNYEAQ (reference sequence). The CDR3 has 16 residues. The CDR3 DNA sequence: TGTGCCAGCAGCTCCGTTAGCGGGGGGGGCCAAGAGACCCAGTACTTC. This encodes CASSSVSGGGQETQYF.

V and J are TRBV10-1 and TRBJ1-5; D is undetermined. This CDR3 region has 14 residues. The V end lost 2 bases, the J end lost 7 bases, and 12 bases lay between the germline ends. Germline lookup yields CDR1 WNHNN and CDR2 SYGVQD (reference sequence). The DNA for the CDR3 is TGCGCCAGCAGTGAGGCGGGGAGCTACCAGCCCCAGCATTTT. This sequence encodes CASSEAGSYQPQHF.

This chain links TRBV30 with TRBJ2-2; 7 bases are a match to TRBD2. CDR1 and CDR2 from the germline V gene are GTSNPN and SVGIG (reference sequence). V shed 5 bases, J shed 1 base, and the junction held 4 bases outside the gene matches. This CDR3 has 14 amino acids. CDR3 residues: CAWVWGGNTGELFF. CDR3 nucleotide sequence: TGTGCCTGGGTTTGGGGGGGGAACACCGGGGAGCTGTTTTTT.

J is TRBJ2-1 and V is TRBV13; 9 bases map to TRBD1. This CDR3 contains 15 residues. The germline V gene encodes CDR1 PRHDT and CDR2 FYEKMQ (reference sequence). J gave up 6 bases and V 5 bases, and 8 bases lay outside the gene matches. In DNA, the CDR3 is TGTGCCAGCAGCCACCGGGACAGGGTGGGCAATGAGCAGTTCTTC. This sequence encodes CASSHRDRVGNEQFF.

This chain joins TRBV4-1 and TRBJ2-1, with TRBD2 matching 9 bases. Unmatched junction bases numbered 7, after V lost 0 bases and J lost 7 bases. The CDR3 loop spans 16 amino acids. Germline loops: CDR1 MGHRA, CDR2 YSYEKL. The CDR3 sequence is CASSQESASGVNEQFF. As DNA, the CDR3 is TGCGCCAGCAGCCAAGAATCCGCTAGCGGGGTGAATGAGCAGTTCTTC.

The chain is built from TRBV7-2 and TRBJ2-3, with D tentatively TRBD1 (5 bases). CDR1 and CDR2 (germline): SGHTA, FQGNSA. Between the trimmed V and J ends, which lost 3 bases and 3 bases, there was a span of 7 bases. The CDR3 runs to 13 residues. The CDR3 reads CASSFSGTDTQYF. The CDR3 DNA sequence: TGTGCCAGCAGCTTCTCAGGGACAGATACGCAGTATTTT.

The chain has TRBV5-5 and TRBJ1-1; the D is unclear. The CDR3 is 14 residues long. The V gene's germline CDR1 is SGHKS and CDR2 YYEKEE (reference sequence). Trimming cost V 4 bases and J 0 bases, with 10 bases left between them. The CDR3: CASSPPTLNTEAFF. The CDR3 region has the DNA TGTGCCAGCAGCCCCCCGACCCTGAACACTGAAGCTTTCTTT. Together with reference TRBV5-5 and TRBJ1-1, the CDR3 gives the full variable domain: DAGVTQSPTHLIKTRGQQVTLRCSPISGHKSVSWYQQVLGQGPQFIFQYYEKEERGRGNFPDRFSARQFPNYSSELNVNALLLGDSALYLCASSPPTLNTEAFFGQGTRLTVV.

The chain employs TRBV19 and TRBJ2-1; 9 nucleotides match TRBD2. From germline, CDR1 is LNHDA and CDR2 SQIVND (reference sequence). This CDR3 spans 15 amino acids. After removal of 3 bases from V and 9 bases from J, the junction contained 9 bases not matched to a gene. CDR3 loop: CASSISGTSRGEQFF. The CDR3 DNA is TGTGCCAGTAGTATCTCCGGGACTAGCCGTGGTGAGCAGTTCTTC. Filled out from reference TRBV19 and TRBJ2-1, the complete variable domain reads DGGITQSPKYLFRKEGQNVTLSCEQNLNHDAMYWYRQDPGQGLRLIYYSQIVNDFQKGDIAEGYSVSREKKESFPLTVTSAQKNPTAFYLCASSISGTSRGEQFFGPGTRLTVL.